This T cell receptor (beta chain) was identified during a study of shared T cell receptors in the human thymus. Using immunoSEQ multiplex PCR, the repertoire was profiled, and TCRdb retains in-frame clones only, with some absent. This table holds more than 300,000 clones, approximately 95% found once. The CDR3 has 17 residues. V lost 3 bases and J lost 0; bases outside the gene matches: 4. Germline-derived CDR1 and CDR2 are SGHRS and YFSETQ. Sequencing used thymocytes. This clonotype originated in a human donor. The gene calls are TRBV5-1 and TRBJ2-2, with 11 bases identical to TRBD2. CDR3 residues: CASSSTSGSSNTGELFF. Here the CDR3 DNA reads TGCGCCAGCAGCTCTACTAGCGGGAGTTCGAACACCGGGGAGCTGTTTTTT.